These 5 T cell receptor beta chains came from one sample sequenced in a study of cytomegalovirus exposure and HLA in healthy donors. Researchers ran the PCR with 60 Vbeta and 13 Jbeta primers. Method: immunoSEQ multiplex PCR; TCRdb's copy keeps in-frame clones and lacks some. The sample shows approximately 170,000 clones, roughly 71% of them seen only once. The sample taken for sequencing was PBMCs. Every receptor here comes from a male donor in good health and CMV-seropositive.

The J gene is TRBJ2-7, the V gene TRBV5-1; 8 bases agree with TRBD1. V lost 3 bases and J lost 2; bases outside the gene matches: 7. The CDR3 runs 15 residues. Looked up from germline, CDR1 is SGHRS and CDR2 is YFSETQ. CDR3 nucleotide sequence: TGCGCCAGCAGCTACACGGGACAGGAAACCTACGAGCAGTACTTC. Translating it yields CASSYTGQETYEQYF.

V gene TRBV13 combines with J gene TRBJ1-1; maybe TRBD1 (5 bases). Germline CDR1 is PRHDT and CDR2 is FYEKMQ (reference sequence). The germline V and J ends were trimmed by 1 base and 3 bases, with 6 bases remaining between them. The CDR3 runs to 13 residues. For the CDR3, the DNA is TGTGCCAGCAGCTTAGAACAGGACACTGAAGCTTTCTTT. Residues: CASSLEQDTEAFF.

This chain joins TRBV6-1 and TRBJ1-5, with D unresolved. The V end lost 2 bases, the J end lost 1 base, and 6 bases lay between the germline ends. There are 14 residues in the CDR3. Germline CDR1 reads MNHNS; CDR2 reads SASEGT. CDR3 sequence reads: CASSENQSNQPQHF. CDR3 bases: TGTGCCAGCAGTGAAAATCAAAGCAATCAGCCCCAGCATTTT.

A few counts support this clone. This chain uses TRBV10-1 with TRBJ2-7; 8 positions match TRBD1. Trimming cost V 2 bases and J 3 bases; bases outside gene matches: 0. The CDR3 extends over 13 amino acids. Germline CDR1 WNHNN, CDR2 SYGVQD (reference sequence). The CDR3 spells CASSEGTGYEQYF. The CDR3 DNA follows: TGCGCCAGCAGTGAGGGGACAGGCTACGAGCAGTACTTC.

This CDR3 reads CASSIDTYNEQFF. The CDR3 region has the DNA TGTGCCAGCAGCATTGACACCTACAATGAGCAGTTCTTC. The J gene is TRBJ2-1, the V gene TRBV7-6; D is unclear. The V end was cut by 5 bases, the J end by 2 bases, with 7 bases between. CDR1 is SGHVS and CDR2 is FNYEAQ in the germline V gene. The CDR3 extends over 13 amino acids.